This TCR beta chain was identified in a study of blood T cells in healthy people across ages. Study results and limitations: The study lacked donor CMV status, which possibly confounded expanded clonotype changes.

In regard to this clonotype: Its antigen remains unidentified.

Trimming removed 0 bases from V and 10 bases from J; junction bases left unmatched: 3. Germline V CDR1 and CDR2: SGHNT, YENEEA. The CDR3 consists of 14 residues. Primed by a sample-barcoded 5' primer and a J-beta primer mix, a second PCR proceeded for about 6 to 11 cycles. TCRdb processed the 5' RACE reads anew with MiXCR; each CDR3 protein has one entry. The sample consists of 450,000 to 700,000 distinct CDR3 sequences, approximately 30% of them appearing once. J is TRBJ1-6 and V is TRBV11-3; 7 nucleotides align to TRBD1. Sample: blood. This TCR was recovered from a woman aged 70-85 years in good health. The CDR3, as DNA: TGTGCCAGCAGCTTAGACAGGGGGAGGTCACCCCTCCACTTT. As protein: CASSLDRGRSPLHF. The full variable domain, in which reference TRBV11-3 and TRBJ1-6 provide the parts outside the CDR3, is EAGVVQSPRYKIIEKKQPVAFWCNPISGHNTLYWYLQNLGQGPELLIRYENEEAVDDSQLPKDRFSAERLKGVDSTLKIQPAELGDSAVYLCASSLDRGRSPLHFGNGTRLTVT.